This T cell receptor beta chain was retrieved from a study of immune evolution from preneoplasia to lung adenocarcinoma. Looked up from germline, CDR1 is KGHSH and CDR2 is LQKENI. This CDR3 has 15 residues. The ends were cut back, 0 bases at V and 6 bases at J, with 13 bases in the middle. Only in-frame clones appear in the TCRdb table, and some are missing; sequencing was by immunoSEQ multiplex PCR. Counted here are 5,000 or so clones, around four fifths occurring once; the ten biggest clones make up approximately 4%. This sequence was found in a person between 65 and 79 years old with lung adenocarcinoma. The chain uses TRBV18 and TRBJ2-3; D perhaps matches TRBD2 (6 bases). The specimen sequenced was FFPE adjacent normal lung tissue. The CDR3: CASSPPTWGRDTQYF. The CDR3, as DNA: TGTGCCAGCTCACCACCCACCTGGGGGAGGGATACGCAGTATTTT.